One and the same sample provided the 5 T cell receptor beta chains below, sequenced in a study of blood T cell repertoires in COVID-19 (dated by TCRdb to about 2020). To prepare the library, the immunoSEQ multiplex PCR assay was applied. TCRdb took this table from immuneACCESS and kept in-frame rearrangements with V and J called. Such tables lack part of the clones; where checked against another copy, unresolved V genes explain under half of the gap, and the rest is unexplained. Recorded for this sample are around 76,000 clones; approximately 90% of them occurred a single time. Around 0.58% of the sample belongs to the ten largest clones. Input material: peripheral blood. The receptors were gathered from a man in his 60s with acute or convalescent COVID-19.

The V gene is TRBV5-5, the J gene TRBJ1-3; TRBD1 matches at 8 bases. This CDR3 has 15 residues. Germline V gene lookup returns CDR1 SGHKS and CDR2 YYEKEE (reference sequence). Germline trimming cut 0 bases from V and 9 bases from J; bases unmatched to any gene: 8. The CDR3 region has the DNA TGTGCCAGCAGCTTGGTCGTGACAGGGGTTGTCACCATATATTTT. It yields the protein CASSLVVTGVVTIYF. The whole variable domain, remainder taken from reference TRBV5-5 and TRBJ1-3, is DAGVTQSPTHLIKTRGQQVTLRCSPISGHKSVSWYQQVLGQGPQFIFQYYEKEERGRGNFPDRFSARQFPNYSSELNVNALLLGDSALYLCASSLVVTGVVTIYFGEGSWLTVV.

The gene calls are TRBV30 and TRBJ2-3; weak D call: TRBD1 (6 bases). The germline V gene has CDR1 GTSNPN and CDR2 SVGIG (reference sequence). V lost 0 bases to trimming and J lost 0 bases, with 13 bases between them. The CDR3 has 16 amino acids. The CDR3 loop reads CAWSVGTTKSTDTQYF. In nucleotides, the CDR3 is TGTGCCTGGAGTGTAGGGACAACTAAAAGCACAGATACGCAGTATTTT. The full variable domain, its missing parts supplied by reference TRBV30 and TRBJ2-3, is SQTIHQWPATLVQPVGSPLSLECTVEGTSNPNLYWYRQAAGRGLQLLFYSVGIGQISSEVPQNLSASRPQDRQFILSSKKLLLSDSGFYLCAWSVGTTKSTDTQYFGPGTRLTVL.

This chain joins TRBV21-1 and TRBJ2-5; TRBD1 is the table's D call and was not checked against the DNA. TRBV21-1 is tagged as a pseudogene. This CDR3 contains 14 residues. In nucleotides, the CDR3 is TGTGCCAGCAGCGACCGGGACAGGCAAGAGACCCAGTACTTC. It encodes CASSDRDRQETQYF.

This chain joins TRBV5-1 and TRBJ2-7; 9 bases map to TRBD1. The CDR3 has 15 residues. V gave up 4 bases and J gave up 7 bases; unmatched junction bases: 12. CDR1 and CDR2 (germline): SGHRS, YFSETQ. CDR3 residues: CASSAWTGVGREQYF. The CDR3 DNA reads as TGCGCCAGCAGCGCCTGGACAGGGGTTGGGAGGGAGCAGTACTTC.

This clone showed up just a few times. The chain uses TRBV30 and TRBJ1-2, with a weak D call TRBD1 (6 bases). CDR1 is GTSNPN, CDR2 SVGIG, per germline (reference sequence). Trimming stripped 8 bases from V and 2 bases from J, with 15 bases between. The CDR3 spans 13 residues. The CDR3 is CAQYSDRNYGYTF. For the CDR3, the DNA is TGTGCCCAGTATTCGGACAGAAACTATGGCTACACCTTC.